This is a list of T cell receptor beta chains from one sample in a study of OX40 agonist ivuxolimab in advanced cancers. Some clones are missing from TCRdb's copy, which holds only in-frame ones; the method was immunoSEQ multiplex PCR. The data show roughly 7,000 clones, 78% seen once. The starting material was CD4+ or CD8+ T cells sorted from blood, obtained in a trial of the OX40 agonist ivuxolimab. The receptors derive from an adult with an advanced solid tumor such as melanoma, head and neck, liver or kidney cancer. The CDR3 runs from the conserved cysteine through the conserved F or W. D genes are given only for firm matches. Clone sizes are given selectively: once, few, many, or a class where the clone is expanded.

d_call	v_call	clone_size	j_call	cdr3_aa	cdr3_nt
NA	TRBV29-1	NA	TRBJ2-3	CSVDLGSGFADTQYF	TGCAGCGTTGATTTGGGGTCGGGCTTCGCAGATACGCAGTATTTT
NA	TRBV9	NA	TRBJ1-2	CASSGVSIRRGYTF	TGTGCCAGCAGCGGGGTCAGTATTCGGAGGGGCTACACCTTC
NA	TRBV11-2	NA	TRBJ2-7	CASSPGATYEQYF	TGTGCCAGCAGCCCGGGTGCTACCTACGAGCAGTACTTC
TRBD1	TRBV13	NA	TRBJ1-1	CASSSDRVTEAFF	TGTGCCAGCAGCTCGGACAGGGTGACTGAAGCTTTCTTT
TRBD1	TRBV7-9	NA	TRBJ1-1	CASSLVRTGGGGAFF	TGTGCCAGCAGCTTAGTTCGCACAGGGGGTGGAGGGGCTTTCTTT
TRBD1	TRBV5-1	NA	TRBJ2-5	CASSHRDRGFGETQYF	TGCGCCAGCAGCCACCGGGACAGGGGATTTGGCGAGACCCAGTACTTC
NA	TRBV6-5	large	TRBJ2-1	CASSYGGGNEQFF	TGTGCCAGCAGTTACGGGGGCGGGAATGAGCAGTTCTTC
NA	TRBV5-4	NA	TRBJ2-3	CASSSPFYGESTDTQYF	TGTGCCAGCAGTTCACCTTTTTATGGGGAGAGCACAGATACGCAGTATTTT
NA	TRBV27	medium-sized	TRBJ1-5	CASSRTANQPQHF	TGTGCCAGCAGTCGGACAGCCAATCAGCCCCAGCATTTT
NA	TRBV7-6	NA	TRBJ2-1	CASSPRADYNEQFF	TGTGCCAGCAGCCCACGGGCAGACTACAATGAGCAGTTCTTC
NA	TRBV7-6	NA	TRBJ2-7	CASSPGGAASPYEQYF	TGTGCCAGCAGCCCGGGTGGGGCAGCGAGCCCGTACGAGCAGTACTTC
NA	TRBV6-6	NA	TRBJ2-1	CASSYSRGASYNEQFF	TGTGCCAGCAGTTACTCACGGGGGGCCTCCTACAATGAGCAGTTCTTC
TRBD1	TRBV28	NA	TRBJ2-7	CASSRTGVHYEQYF	TGTGCCAGCAGTAGGACAGGTGTTCACTACGAGCAGTACTTC
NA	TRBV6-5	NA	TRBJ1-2	CASSYRNYGYTF	TGTGCCAGCAGTTACAGGAACTATGGCTACACCTTC
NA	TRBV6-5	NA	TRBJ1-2	CASSYQQDVYGYTF	TGTGCCAGCAGTTACCAGCAGGACGTCTATGGCTACACCTTC
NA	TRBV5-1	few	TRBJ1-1	CASKEGSEAFF	TGCGCCAGCAAAGAGGGGTCGGAAGCTTTCTTT
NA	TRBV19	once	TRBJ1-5	CASLLARNSNQPQHF	TGTGCCAGTCTACTGGCAAGAAATAGCAATCAGCCCCAGCATTTT
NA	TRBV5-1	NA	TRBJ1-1	CASSPVPGAVTEAFF	TGCGCCAGCAGTCCAGTTCCCGGGGCCGTAACTGAAGCTTTCTTT
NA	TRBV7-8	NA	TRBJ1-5	CASSLARQDPQPQHF	TGTGCCAGCAGCTTAGCGCGGCAGGATCCTCAGCCCCAGCATTTT
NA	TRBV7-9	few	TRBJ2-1	CASSNQGLHDEQFF	TGTGCCAGCAGCAACCAAGGGCTTCACGATGAGCAGTTCTTC
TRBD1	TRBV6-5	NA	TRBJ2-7	CASRLTGDYEQYF	TGTGCCAGCAGATTAACAGGGGACTACGAGCAGTACTTC
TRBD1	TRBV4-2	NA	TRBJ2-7	CASSQETGGANEQYF	TGTGCCAGCAGCCAAGAAACAGGGGGCGCAAACGAGCAGTACTTC
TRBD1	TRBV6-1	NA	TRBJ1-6	CASSEWTGVNSPLHF	TGTGCCAGCAGTGAATGGACAGGGGTAAATTCACCCCTCCACTTT
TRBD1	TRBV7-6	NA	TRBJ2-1	CASSQTGLGYNEQFF	TGTGCCAGCAGCCAGACAGGGCTGGGCTACAATGAGCAGTTCTTC
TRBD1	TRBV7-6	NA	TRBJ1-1	CASSLRTAGTGPSTEAFF	TGTGCCAGCAGCTTAAGGACCGCGGGGACAGGGCCCAGCACTGAAGCTTTCTTT
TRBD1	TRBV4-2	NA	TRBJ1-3	CASSQDSGGELRLGGNTIYF	TGTGCCAGCAGCCAAGATTCAGGGGGGGAACTTAGGCTGGGTGGAAACACCATATATTTT
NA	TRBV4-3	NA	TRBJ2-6	CASSQEDSTSGANVLAF	TGCGCCAGCAGCCAAGAAGACAGTACTTCTGGGGCCAACGTCCTGGCTTTC
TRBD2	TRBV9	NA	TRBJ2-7	CASSVSGGASYEQYF	TGTGCCAGCAGCGTTAGCGGGGGGGCTTCCTACGAGCAGTACTTC
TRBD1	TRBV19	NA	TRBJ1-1	CASSIDWTGNTEAFF	TGTGCCAGTAGTATAGATTGGACAGGGAACACTGAAGCTTTCTTT
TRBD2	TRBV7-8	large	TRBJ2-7	CASSPERGGRPEQYF	TGTGCCAGCAGCCCCGAGCGGGGGGGCCGACCCGAGCAGTACTTC
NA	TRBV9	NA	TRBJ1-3	CASGSGNTIYF	TGTGCCAGCGGGTCTGGAAACACCATATATTTT
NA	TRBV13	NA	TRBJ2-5	CASSSRQGRTETQYF	TGTGCCAGCAGCTCTAGGCAGGGGCGAACGGAGACCCAGTACTTC
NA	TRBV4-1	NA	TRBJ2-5	CASSQYPQDDRETQYF	TGCGCCAGCAGCCAATATCCTCAGGATGATAGGGAGACCCAGTACTTC
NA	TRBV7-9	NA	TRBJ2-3	CASSLVHRVDTQYF	TGTGCCAGCAGCTTGGTACACAGGGTAGATACGCAGTATTTT
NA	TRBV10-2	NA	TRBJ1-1	CASRGGTEAFF	TGCGCCAGCAGAGGGGGGACTGAAGCTTTCTTT
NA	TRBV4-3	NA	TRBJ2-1	CASSQAGSGFGLNEQFF	TGCGCCAGCAGCCAAGCCGGAAGCGGGTTCGGTCTCAATGAGCAGTTCTTC
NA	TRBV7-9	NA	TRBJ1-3	CASSFFKDPGNTIYF	TGTGCCAGCAGCTTTTTTAAGGACCCGGGAAACACCATATATTTT
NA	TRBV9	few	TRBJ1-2	CASSKGVTPGNGYTF	TGTGCCAGCTCTAAGGGAGTGACCCCAGGGAATGGCTACACCTTC
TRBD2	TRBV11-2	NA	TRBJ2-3	CASRRGAPDTQYF	TGTGCCAGCAGGCGGGGGGCGCCGGATACGCAGTATTTT
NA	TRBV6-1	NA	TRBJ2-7	CASSAGTHPYEQYF	TGTGCCAGCAGTGCCGGGACTCATCCCTACGAGCAGTACTTC
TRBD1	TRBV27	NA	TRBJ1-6	CASSLGTGMNSPLHF	TGTGCCAGCAGCCTCGGGACAGGGATGAATTCACCCCTCCACTTT
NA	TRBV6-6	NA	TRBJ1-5	CASSYSISNQPQHF	TGTGCCAGCAGTTACTCTATAAGCAATCAGCCCCAGCATTTT
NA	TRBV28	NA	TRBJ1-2	CASFAPRGYTF	TGTGCCTCCTTTGCACCCAGAGGCTACACCTTC
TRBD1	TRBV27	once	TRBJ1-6	CASSLYRGGSPLHF	TGTGCCAGCAGTTTATACAGGGGTGGATCACCCCTCCACTTT
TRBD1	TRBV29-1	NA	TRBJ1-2	CSVRDRVDYGYTF	TGCAGCGTTAGGGACAGGGTGGACTATGGCTACACCTTC
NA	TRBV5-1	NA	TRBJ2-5	CASSLRTGLEGETQYF	TGCGCCAGCAGCCTACGGACCGGGCTGGAAGGGGAGACCCAGTACTTC
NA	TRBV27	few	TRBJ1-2	CASSLLGDTYGYTF	TGTGCCAGCAGTTTATTGGGGGATACCTATGGCTACACCTTC